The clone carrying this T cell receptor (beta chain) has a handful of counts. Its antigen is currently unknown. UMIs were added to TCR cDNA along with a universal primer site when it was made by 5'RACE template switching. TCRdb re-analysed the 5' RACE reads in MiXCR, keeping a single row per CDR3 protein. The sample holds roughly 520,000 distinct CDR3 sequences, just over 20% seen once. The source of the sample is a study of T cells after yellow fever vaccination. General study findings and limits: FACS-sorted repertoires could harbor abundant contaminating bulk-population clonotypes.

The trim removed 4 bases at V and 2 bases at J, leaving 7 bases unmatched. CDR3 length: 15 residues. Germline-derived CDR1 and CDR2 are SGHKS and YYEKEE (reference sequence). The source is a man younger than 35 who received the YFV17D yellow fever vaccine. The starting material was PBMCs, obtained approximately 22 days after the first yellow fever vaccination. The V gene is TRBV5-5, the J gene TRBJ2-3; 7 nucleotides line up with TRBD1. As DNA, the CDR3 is TGTGCCAGCAGCCCGACAGGGAGCAACACAGATACGCAGTATTTT. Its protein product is CASSPTGSNTDTQYF.